Presented here are 22 T cell receptor beta chains from one specimen sequenced in a study of response to subunit inactivated influenza vaccine (dated by TCRdb to between 2018 and 2020). Library prep was done by RT-PCR. Sequencer: Illumina HiSeq 2500. TCRdb reran the public reads through fastp at Q25 and MiXCR, keeping productive beta chains. All rows with the same CDR3 protein become a single entry with the most common DNA and genes. This sample gives about 650,000 distinct CDR3 sequences in total; 14% of them show up just once. Clones ranked in the top ten supply about 7.6% of the sample. The sample was PBMCs from blood, taken around two weeks before vaccination. The receptors here all came from a man in his fifties or sixties who received an inactivated influenza vaccine. Donor details come from another sample of the same person, matched by shared clones.

The rearrangement links TRBV10-3 to TRBJ1-5; D perhaps matches TRBD1 (6 bases). This CDR3 spans 14 amino acids. The germline V gene encodes CDR1 ENHRY and CDR2 SYGVKD. V lost 4 bases to trimming and J lost 0 bases, with 7 bases between them. CDR3 amino acids: CAISGTDSNQPQHF. CDR3 nucleotide sequence: TGTGCCATCAGTGGGACAGATAGCAATCAGCCCCAGCATTTT.

In its sample, this clonotype was seen a few times. The chain is built from TRBV27 and TRBJ2-6; no firm D call. The germline CDR1 and CDR2 sequences are MNHEY and SMNVEV (reference sequence). The CDR3 length is 14 residues. Deletions cut 5 bases from V and 3 bases from J, with 8 bases between. The CDR3 sequence is CASSATLGANVLTF. The CDR3 coding sequence is TGTGCCAGCAGTGCCACTCTTGGGGCCAACGTCCTGACTTTC.

The V call is TRBV10-3, the J call TRBJ2-6; 9 nucleotides match TRBD1. V was pared by 6 bases and J by 2 bases, with 5 bases of the junction left unmatched. The CDR3 has 16 amino acids. Per germline, CDR1 ENHRY and CDR2 SYGVKD. This CDR3 is CAISLGTGTGANVLTF. In DNA form, the CDR3 reads TGTGCCATCAGCTTAGGGACAGGGACTGGGGCCAACGTCCTGACTTTC.

The chain employs TRBV29-1 and TRBJ1-1, with D possibly being TRBD1 (5 bases). This CDR3 has 16 residues. CDR1 SQVTM and CDR2 ANQGSEA come from the germline V gene. V shed 4 bases and J shed 0 bases, with 18 bases lying between them. DNA of the CDR3: TGCAGCGTTGTGACAGTTCAAAAACCCATGAACACTGAAGCTTTCTTT. Amino acids: CSVVTVQKPMNTEAFF.

This clonotype was observed many times. The chain couples TRBV28 to TRBJ2-1; 10 positions match TRBD2. Trimming took 6 bases from V and 7 from J; bases not matched to a gene: 3. The V gene's germline CDR1 is MDHEN and CDR2 SYDVKM. The CDR3 extends over 13 amino acids. This CDR3 is CASRLAGANEQFF. DNA of the CDR3: TGTGCCAGCAGGCTAGCGGGAGCAAATGAGCAGTTCTTC.

The genes are TRBV18 and TRBJ2-7; D might be TRBD2 (6 bases). Germline V lookup: CDR1 KGHSH, CDR2 LQKENI. This CDR3 comprises 14 residues. The V and J ends lost 6 bases and 0 bases respectively, with 12 bases between them. CDR3 protein: CASSRDGYSYEQYF. The DNA for the CDR3 is TGTGCCAGCTCGCGGGACGGCTACTCCTACGAGCAGTACTTC.

A few counts support this clonotype. The chain joins TRBV11-3 to TRBJ2-1; 9 bases align to TRBD1. The CDR3 loop spans 16 amino acids. V was clipped by 5 bases and J by 5 bases; unmatched bases: 10. From germline, CDR1 is SGHNT and CDR2 YENEEA. CDR3 residues: CASSPRTGVGHNEQFF. The CDR3 DNA reads TGTGCCAGCAGCCCCCGGACAGGGGTCGGCCACAATGAGCAGTTCTTC.

The rearrangement links TRBV4-3 to TRBJ2-1; perhaps TRBD2 as D (6 bases). The CDR3 is 13 residues long. Germline V lookup: CDR1 LGHNA, CDR2 YSLEER. V lost 4 bases and J 7 bases, leaving 11 bases between the germline ends. The CDR3: CASSRTRGNEQFF. The CDR3 DNA sequence: TGCGCCAGCAGCCGGACCCGGGGGAATGAGCAGTTCTTC.

This clonotype was seen at least ten times. The CDR3: CASSLGVGAHEQYF. CDR3 coding DNA: TGTGCCAGCAGCTTAGGCGTGGGGGCTCACGAGCAGTACTTC. The V and J genes are TRBV7-2 and TRBJ2-7, with D possibly matching TRBD1 (6 bases). The ends were cut back, 1 base at V and 5 bases at J, with 12 bases in the middle. The germline gives CDR1 SGHTA, CDR2 FQGNSA. The length of the CDR3 is 14 residues.

This clonotype was found a few times. This chain joins TRBV11-3 and TRBJ1-1, with TRBD1 matching over 10 bases. The CDR3 is made up of 16 amino acids. Germline values: CDR1 SGHNT, CDR2 YENEEA. After removal of 5 bases from V and 3 bases from J, the junction contained 9 bases not matched to a gene. CDR3: CASSPGTGDPDTEAFF. Written as DNA, the CDR3 is TGTGCCAGCAGCCCCGGGACAGGGGACCCGGACACTGAAGCTTTCTTT.

The table lists this clonotype with many counts. The J gene is TRBJ2-3, the V gene TRBV18; a weak D match, TRBD2 (5 bases). This CDR3 comprises 14 residues. V was cut by 4 bases and J by 4 bases, with 12 bases left in between. Germline CDR1 and CDR2: KGHSH and LQKENI. The CDR3 bases are TGTGCCAGCTCACTACTAGAAGACCCAGATACGCAGTATTTT. Translating it yields CASSLLEDPDTQYF.

The chain combines TRBV3-1 with TRBJ2-5, with 7 nucleotides matching TRBD1. V trimming: 1 base; J trimming: 5 bases; junction bases outside the gene matches: 13. CDR3 length: 17 amino acids. From germline, CDR1 is LGHDT and CDR2 YNNKEL (reference sequence). CDR3 amino acids: CASSQGRVQGLRETQYF. CDR3 in DNA: TGTGCCAGCAGCCAAGGGAGAGTACAGGGGTTGCGGGAGACCCAGTACTTC.

The table lists this clonotype with a few counts. The chain employs TRBV29-1 and TRBJ2-3; D gene ambiguous. Germline assignment: CDR1 SQVTM and CDR2 ANQGSEA. The length of the CDR3 is 11 residues. Trimming removed 7 bases from V and 4 bases from J, with 9 bases in between. This chain's CDR3 is CSAFSPDTQYF. CDR3 sequence (DNA): TGCAGCGCTTTTTCCCCAGATACGCAGTATTTT.

In its sample, this clonotype was seen a few times. The chain employs TRBV25-1 and TRBJ2-7; 12 nucleotides agree with TRBD1. V dropped 2 bases and J dropped 3; count of bases not matched to a gene: 8. CDR3 length equals 17 residues. The germline V gene has CDR1 MGHDK and CDR2 SYGVNS. As DNA, the CDR3 is TGTGCCAGCAGTGAACCTCTCGGGACAGGGGGCTACTACGAGCAGTACTTC. It specifies CASSEPLGTGGYYEQYF.

This rearrangement joins TRBV6-2 or TRBV6-3 to TRBJ1-5; D is perhaps TRBD1 (6 bases). This CDR3 comprises 16 residues. Germline loops: CDR1 MNHEY, CDR2 SVGEGT. With 6 bases removed from V and 1 base from J, the gap between germline ends came to 16 bases. The CDR3 bases are TGTGCCAGCAGAAACGGGAGAAGGGGGAGCAATCAGCCCCAGCATTTT. Its protein product is CASRNGRRGSNQPQHF.

This clonotype was seen only a few times. The chain employs TRBV7-2 and TRBJ2-3, with TRBD2 matching over 7 bases. V was pared by 1 base and J by 6 bases, with 16 bases of the junction left unmatched. The CDR3 totals 18 residues. Germline V gene data show CDR1 as SGHTA and CDR2 as FQGNSA. In DNA, the CDR3 is TGTGCCAGCAGCTTAGGCTTAGCGGGCGCACCTGGGCAGGATACGCAGTATTTT. It encodes CASSLGLAGAPGQDTQYF. The variable domain in full, with the rest retrieved from reference TRBV7-2 and TRBJ2-3, is GAGVSQSPSNKVTEKGKDVELRCDPISGHTALYWYRQSLGQGLEFLIYFQGNSAPDKSGLPSDRFSAERTGGSVSTLTIQRTQQEDSAVYLCASSLGLAGAPGQDTQYFGPGTRLTVL.

The rearrangement joins TRBV20-1 to TRBJ2-7; TRBD1 matches at 7 bases. The CDR3 totals 13 residues. From germline, CDR1 is DFQATT and CDR2 SNEGSKA (reference sequence). V shed 6 bases and J 0 bases; nucleotides not matched to a gene: 5. CDR3 DNA sequence: TGCAGTGCCCCGACAGGGAGCTCCTACGAGCAGTACTTC. This translates into CSAPTGSSYEQYF.

The chain uses TRBV4-3 and TRBJ1-1, with a tentative D call TRBD1 (5 bases). The V gene lost 0 bases and the J gene lost 4 bases, with 12 bases spanning the gap. Germline V gene sequence: CDR1 LGHNA, CDR2 YSLEER. This CDR3 spans 15 amino acids. For the CDR3, the DNA is TGCGCCAGCAGCCAAGACCAGGGCCTCAGCACTGAAGCTTTCTTT. This codes for CASSQDQGLSTEAFF.

This chain connects TRBV20-1 to TRBJ2-2; the D gene is possibly TRBD1 (6 bases). The V gene lost 2 bases and the J gene lost 5 bases, with 12 bases spanning the gap. CDR1 DFQATT and CDR2 SNEGSKA come from the germline V gene (reference sequence). The CDR3 consists of 14 residues. Here the CDR3 DNA reads TGCAGTGCTAGACACCCCAGGGGTACCGGGGAGCTGTTTTTT. Protein: CSARHPRGTGELFF.

This clonotype has just a few counts. The rearrangement joins TRBV6-2 or TRBV6-3 to TRBJ2-1; TRBD2 agrees at 8 bases. Germline V gene lookup returns CDR1 MNHEY and CDR2 SVGEGT. CDR3 length: 14 residues. Trimming removed 7 bases from V and 12 bases from J; junction bases left unmatched: 14. DNA for the CDR3: TGTGCCAGCAAGTTCCTCAGCGGGAGTAAGCGGCAGTTCTTC. This sequence encodes CASKFLSGSKRQFF.

In its sample, this clonotype was seen many times. The chain uses TRBV7-2 and TRBJ2-2; a weak D match, TRBD2 (6 bases). Germline-derived CDR1 and CDR2 are SGHTA and FQGNSA. This CDR3 spans 12 amino acids. Trimming pared 4 bases from V and 7 bases from J, leaving 7 bases between. In DNA, the CDR3 is TGTGCCAGCAGCTGGGGGGTCGGGGAGCTGTTTTTT. Translation: CASSWGVGELFF.

This clonotype was observed a handful of times. J is TRBJ2-2 and V is TRBV10-3; D may be TRBD2 (6 bases). CDR1 and CDR2 (germline): ENHRY, SYGVKD. Trimming pared 10 bases from V and 1 base from J, leaving 19 bases between. CDR3 length equals 16 residues. The CDR3 DNA is TGTGCCAGCTGGGACTTCAAGGGACTGAACACCGGGGAGCTGTTTTTT. This translates into CASWDFKGLNTGELFF.